The clone carrying this T cell receptor (beta chain) showed up many times. The CDR3 length is 15 residues. V was trimmed by 3 bases and J by 1 base, leaving 10 bases between them. CDR1 is MNHNS, CDR2 SASEGT, per germline. Amplified regions were TCR beta CDR3 sequences from RNA transcripts. When the TCR CDR3 underwent first-round RT-PCR, the HTBI primer set was used. TCRdb re-analysed the multiplex PCR reads in MiXCR, keeping a single row per CDR3 protein. Found here are roughly 380,000 distinct CDR3 sequences, 15% to 20% of them singletons; the top ten hold about 3.5%. If no ophthalmopathy progression occurred within 18 months, Graves' hyperthyroidism was stable. The sample is drawn from a study of T cells in Graves' hyperthyroidism and ophthalmopathy.

This receptor was taken from a woman between 18 and 30 years old with Graves' hyperthyroidism. The rearrangement uses TRBV6-1 and TRBJ1-5; D not certain. Sequencing input: blood. The CDR3 region has the DNA TGTGCCAGCAGTGATGGGGTTGTGAGCAATCAGCCCCAGCATTTT. Residues: CASSDGVVSNQPQHF.